The 10 T cell receptor beta chains presented below share a single source sample, sequenced in a study of blood T cell repertoires in COVID-19. Only in-frame clones appear in the TCRdb table, and some are missing; sequencing was by immunoSEQ multiplex PCR. The table shows roughly 90,000 clones, with 70% to 85% occurring only once. What was sequenced was peripheral blood. The receptor set was obtained from a human donor in a cohort sampled during active COVID-19.

The chain employs TRBV2 and TRBJ1-1, with D maybe TRBD1 (5 bases). V was shortened by 1 base and J by 11 bases, with 14 bases between the two germline ends. Per germline, CDR1 SNHLY and CDR2 FYNNEI. The CDR3 loop spans 13 amino acids. The CDR3 DNA follows: TGTGCCAGCAGTGAAGAGGGGCGCCCAGGGGCTTTCTTT. Its protein product is CASSEEGRPGAFF.

The V call is TRBV9, the J call TRBJ2-7; 10 nucleotides line up with TRBD2. Losses at the gene ends were 1 base for V and 0 bases for J; bases not matched to a gene: 7. The CDR3 runs to 17 residues. Germline values: CDR1 SGDLS, CDR2 YYNGEE. CDR3 loop: CASSVSLAGDFSYEQYF. The CDR3 DNA follows: TGTGCCAGCAGCGTATCCCTAGCGGGGGACTTCTCCTACGAGCAGTACTTC.

The rearrangement joins TRBV27 to TRBJ2-4; 16 bases match TRBD2. Germline CDR1 reads MNHEY; CDR2 reads SMNVEV (reference sequence). J lost 0 bases, V lost 4 bases, and 9 bases had no gene match. CDR3 length: 20 residues. CDR3 sequence: CASSWGEGLAGGKAKNIQYF. In DNA, the CDR3 is TGTGCCAGCAGTTGGGGGGAGGGACTAGCGGGAGGGAAAGCCAAAAACATTCAGTACTTC.

V usage is TRBV6-5 and J usage is TRBJ2-5, with D perhaps TRBD1 (5 bases). V was clipped by 5 bases and J by 4 bases, with 11 bases between them. From germline, CDR1 is MNHEY and CDR2 SVGAGI. The CDR3 consists of 13 residues. CDR3 region: CASSLRVRETQYF. CDR3 sequence (DNA): TGTGCCAGCAGTCTCAGGGTCAGAGAGACCCAGTACTTC.

The rearrangement joins TRBV30 to TRBJ1-1; D remains ambiguous. Per germline, CDR1 GTSNPN and CDR2 SVGIG (reference sequence). CDR3 length: 13 amino acids. The ends were cut back, 2 bases at V and 4 bases at J, with 11 bases in the middle. CDR3 region: CAWSPREATEAFF. CDR3 bases: TGTGCCTGGAGTCCTCGGGAGGCCACTGAAGCTTTCTTT.

The V gene is TRBV3-1 (or the pseudogene TRBV3-2), the J gene TRBJ2-5; a possible D gene is TRBD2 (6 bases). This CDR3 has 15 residues. Germline-derived CDR1 and CDR2 are LGHDT and YNNKEL (reference sequence). Between the trimmed V and J ends, which lost 8 bases and 5 bases, there was a span of 21 bases. CDR3 DNA sequence: TGTGCCAGCGGCGGGGCCGGAGCTCTAGGGGAGACCCAGTACTTC. It yields the protein CASGGAGALGETQYF.

This chain links TRBV28 with TRBJ2-3; tentatively, D is TRBD2 (5 bases). The germline V and J ends were trimmed by 2 bases and 8 bases, with 5 bases remaining between them. Looked up from germline, CDR1 is MDHEN and CDR2 is SYDVKM. CDR3 length: 11 residues. The CDR3 spells CASSLEGTQYF. Here the CDR3 DNA reads TGTGCCAGCAGTTTAGAGGGTACGCAGTATTTT.

This chain uses TRBV4-1 with TRBJ1-5, with no clear D. Trimming shortened V by 0 bases and J by 7 bases, and 7 bases separated the two germline ends. Germline CDR1 MGHRA, CDR2 YSYEKL. The CDR3 runs to 13 residues. The CDR3 nucleotides are TGCGCCAGCAGCCAAGACGGAGGGCAGCCCCAGCATTTT. It codes for CASSQDGGQPQHF.

The CDR3 DNA reads as TGTGCCAGTAGTTCTGGGACAGGGGCAGGGGTGGGCACTGAAGCTTTCTTT. Its protein is CASSSGTGAGVGTEAFF. The chain couples TRBV19 to TRBJ1-1; 10 bases map to TRBD1. Germline values: CDR1 LNHDA, CDR2 SQIVND (reference sequence). With 5 bases clipped from V and 4 bases from J, the junction kept 13 bases outside the gene matches. The CDR3 sequence is 17 residues long.

The J gene is TRBJ2-7, the V gene TRBV10-3, with D maybe TRBD1 (6 bases). This CDR3 has 11 amino acids. V lost 7 bases, J lost 5 bases, and 9 bases lay in between. The germline V gene has CDR1 ENHRY and CDR2 SYGVKD. The CDR3 region has the DNA TGTGCCATCACCACAGGGAACGAGCAGTACTTC. As protein: CAITTGNEQYF.